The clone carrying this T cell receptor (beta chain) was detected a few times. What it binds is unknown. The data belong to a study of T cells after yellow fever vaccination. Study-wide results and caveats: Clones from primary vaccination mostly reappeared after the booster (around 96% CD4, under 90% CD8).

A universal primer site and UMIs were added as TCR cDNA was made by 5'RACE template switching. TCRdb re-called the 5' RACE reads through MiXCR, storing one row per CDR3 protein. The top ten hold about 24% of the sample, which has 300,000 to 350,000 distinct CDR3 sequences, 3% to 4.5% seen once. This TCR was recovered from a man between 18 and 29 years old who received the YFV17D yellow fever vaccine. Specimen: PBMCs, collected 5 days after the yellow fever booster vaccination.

The CDR3 reads CASSRLAGDYEQYV. The CDR3 nucleotides are TGTGCCAGCAGTCGACTAGCGGGGGACTACGAGCAGTACGTC. The V and J genes are TRBV6-2 or TRBV6-3 and TRBJ2-7, with 12 bases matching TRBD2. With V trimmed by 5 bases and J by 3 bases, 2 bases remained unmatched. The CDR3 is made up of 14 amino acids. Germline V lookup: CDR1 MNHEY, CDR2 SVGEGT.